This T cell receptor beta chain was profiled in a study of neurological immune-mediated disorders. The study, taken as a whole, reports: Because no CDR3 amino acid sequences were shared across subjects by expanded clones, private repertoires were suggested in all groups.

TCRdb ran MiXCR on the 5' RACE reads and lists one entry per CDR3 protein. The sample shows 20,000 to 25,000 distinct CDR3 sequences, about 6.2% of them seen only once. Libraries from sorted cells used 900,000 or so T cells (CD4+ or CD8+). This clonotype was seen repeatedly, ten times or more. Its antigen is undetermined. The V gene lost 4 bases and the J gene lost 1 base, with 10 bases spanning the gap. The CDR3 is 14 amino acids. CDR1 is SEHNR, CDR2 FQNEAQ, per germline (reference sequence). The chain carries TRBV7-9 and TRBJ2-5, with D tentatively TRBD1 (5 bases). The sample was CD8+ T cells from blood. The TCR comes from a young man in good health. CDR3 bases: TGTGCCAGCAGCTCCATGACAGTCCAAGAGACCCAGTACTTC. Protein sequence: CASSSMTVQETQYF.